Shown below are 17 T cell receptor beta chains from a single sample sequenced in a study of healthy donors' naive CD4 and CD8 T cells. Starting from approximately 500 ng of total RNA, TCR libraries were made with linear amplification. Via MiXCR, TCRdb re-called the reads, giving one row per CDR3 protein. The data hold roughly 200,000 distinct CDR3 sequences, with about four fifths observed a single time. Material for sequencing was naive CD4+ and CD8+ T cells sorted from blood, pooled from several donors. Source of these receptors: a pool of human donors in good health; the sample pools cells from several healthy donors.

In this sample, this clonotype turned up a few times. The genes are TRBV29-1 and TRBJ1-3; D is unclear. The CDR3 covers 13 residues. The V and J ends lost 2 bases and 0 bases respectively, with 5 bases between them. The germline gives CDR1 SQVTM, CDR2 ANQGSEA. CDR3 nucleotide sequence: TGCAGCGTTGAAACGAGCTCTGGAAACACCATATATTTT. Amino acids: CSVETSSGNTIYF.

The CDR3 spells CSGTRDGEVYGYTF. The CDR3 DNA is TGCAGCGGCACCAGGGACGGAGAGGTCTATGGCTACACCTTC. The chain carries TRBV29-1 and TRBJ1-2; tentatively, D is TRBD1 (5 bases). V was shortened by 7 bases and J by 4 bases, with 19 bases between the two germline ends. CDR1 is SQVTM, CDR2 ANQGSEA, per germline. The CDR3 runs to 14 residues.

V and J are TRBV5-4 and TRBJ2-7; perhaps TRBD1 as D (6 bases). Trimming stripped 2 bases from V and 2 bases from J, with 14 bases between. The CDR3 extends over 15 amino acids. Germline CDR1 SGHNT, CDR2 YYREEE (reference sequence). CDR3 nucleotides: TGTGCCAGCAGCTTCCAGGGGCTTAATACCTACGAGCAGTACGTC. Residues: CASSFQGLNTYEQYV.

This clonotype was detected a few times. The J gene is TRBJ2-4, the V gene TRBV7-8; weak D call: TRBD2 (5 bases). The CDR3 is 22 residues long. Per germline, CDR1 SGHVS and CDR2 FQNEAQ. V shed 5 bases and J shed 0 bases, with 32 bases lying between them. The CDR3 coding sequence is TGTGCCAGCAGCCCGTGGGGAGATAACGAAAAGTTATCGGGTGTAGCCAAAAACATTCAGTACTTC. Encoded protein: CASSPWGDNEKLSGVAKNIQYF.

The chain has TRBV6-2 or TRBV6-3 and TRBJ1-2, with 8 bases that match TRBD1. V shed 6 bases, J shed 3 bases, and the junction held 3 bases outside the gene matches. Germline V gene sequence: CDR1 MNHEY, CDR2 SVGEGT. This CDR3 region has 13 residues. Here the CDR3 reads CASSLTGDYGYTF. CDR3 nucleotides: TGTGCCAGCAGCCTGACAGGGGACTATGGCTACACCTTC.

This chain uses TRBV6-1 with TRBJ1-3, with D unclear. The CDR3 consists of 17 residues. Trimming took off 3 bases at V and 2 bases at J, with 17 bases between the two ends. Germline CDR1 MNHNS, CDR2 SASEGT. CDR3 amino acids: CASSEVMRPRAGNTIYF. The CDR3 DNA sequence: TGTGCCAGCAGTGAGGTCATGAGGCCGCGAGCTGGAAACACCATATATTTT.

The V gene is TRBV27, the J gene TRBJ1-6, with D unclear. The CDR3 has 12 amino acids. Germline V gives CDR1 MNHEY, CDR2 SMNVEV (reference sequence). The ends were cut back, 7 bases at V and 11 bases at J, with 12 bases in the middle. CDR3 residues: CASTHGPAPLHF. The DNA for the CDR3 is TGTGCCAGCACCCATGGGCCGGCACCCCTCCACTTT.

The rearrangement links TRBV29-1 to TRBJ2-7; 7 bases are a match to TRBD1. CDR3 length: 14 residues. Losses at the gene ends were 7 bases for V and 4 bases for J; bases not matched to a gene: 13. Germline-derived CDR1 and CDR2 are SQVTM and ANQGSEA. The CDR3: CSARYRDRGYEQYF. CDR3 DNA: TGCAGCGCGCGCTACCGGGACAGAGGATACGAGCAGTACTTC.

This chain joins TRBV29-1 and TRBJ1-2; D gene ambiguous. Per germline, CDR1 SQVTM and CDR2 ANQGSEA. This CDR3 has 15 amino acids. V gave up 1 base and J gave up 6 bases, with 18 bases separating them. For the CDR3, the DNA is TGCAGCGTTGAAGTATGGCTCCCGGCAGGTGATGGCTACACCTTC. It specifies CSVEVWLPAGDGYTF.

The chain has TRBV6-5 and TRBJ2-1; D may match TRBD1 or TRBD2 (5 bases each). The ends were cut back, 4 bases at V and 3 bases at J, with 10 bases in the middle. CDR3 length: 14 residues. Germline CDR1 MNHEY, CDR2 SVGAGI. CDR3 region: CASSFGAYYNEQFF. The CDR3 region has the DNA TGTGCCAGCAGTTTCGGGGCATACTACAATGAGCAGTTCTTC.

This clonotype has only a few counts. The rearrangement joins TRBV4-2 to TRBJ2-1; D possibly uses TRBD1 or TRBD2 (6 bases each). CDR3 length equals 16 residues. The germline gives CDR1 LGHNA, CDR2 YNFKEQ. Deletions cut 5 bases from V and 1 base from J, with 15 bases between. CDR3 sequence (DNA): TGTGCCAGCAGCGCCGGGGGCTGGGGGTCCTACAATGAGCAGTTCTTC. Residues: CASSAGGWGSYNEQFF.

The V and J genes are TRBV29-1 and TRBJ1-2; D gene unclear. CDR1 SQVTM and CDR2 ANQGSEA come from the germline V gene. This CDR3 spans 15 amino acids. The V and J ends lost 0 bases and 4 bases respectively, with 15 bases between them. CDR3 nucleotides: TGCAGCGTTGAAGATTTATCGTGGGCTGCCTATGGCTACACCTTC. It yields the protein CSVEDLSWAAYGYTF.

The chain couples TRBV29-1 to TRBJ2-3; D remains unclear. The CDR3 has 16 amino acids. From germline, CDR1 is SQVTM and CDR2 ANQGSEA. V gave up 0 bases and J gave up 0 bases, with 13 bases separating them. The CDR3 DNA is TGCAGCGTTGAAGATCACCAGACCCCTAGCACAGATACGCAGTATTTT. Protein product: CSVEDHQTPSTDTQYF.

This sequence joins TRBV15 and TRBJ2-5, with a weak D call TRBD1 (5 bases). The CDR3 extends over 18 amino acids. Trimming left V 1 base short and J 2 bases short, with 20 bases between. The germline V gene has CDR1 LNHNV and CDR2 YYDKDF (reference sequence). CDR3 sequence: CATSRVLGRASSQETQYF. CDR3 DNA sequence: TGTGCCACCAGCAGAGTTTTGGGCAGGGCCTCTTCTCAAGAGACCCAGTACTTC.

CDR3 protein: CSVGAQGDTQYF. In nucleotides, the CDR3 is TGCAGCGTTGGAGCACAGGGAGATACGCAGTATTTT. This chain connects TRBV29-1 to TRBJ2-3; possible D gene TRBD1, 6 bases. Germline loops: CDR1 SQVTM, CDR2 ANQGSEA. This CDR3 region has 12 residues. V gave up 4 bases and J gave up 5 bases, with 10 bases separating them.

V usage is TRBV29-1 and J usage is TRBJ2-1, with TRBD2 identical over 14 bases. CDR1 is SQVTM, CDR2 ANQGSEA, per germline. Losses at the gene ends were 6 bases for V and 9 bases for J; bases not matched to a gene: 10. CDR3 length: 15 residues. CDR3: CSVAGTSGRESEQFF. The DNA for the CDR3 is TGCAGCGTGGCCGGGACTAGCGGGAGAGAGAGTGAGCAGTTCTTC.

This clonotype was counted a single time. The rearrangement uses TRBV6-1 and TRBJ2-1; D is ambiguous. CDR3 length: 16 amino acids. Germline loops: CDR1 MNHNS, CDR2 SASEGT. Trimming cost V 0 bases and J 8 bases, with 17 bases left between them. DNA for the CDR3: TGTGCCAGCAGTGAAGCCGGCGGCTATCGGGCGGATGAGCAGTTCTTC. This gives the protein CASSEAGGYRADEQFF.